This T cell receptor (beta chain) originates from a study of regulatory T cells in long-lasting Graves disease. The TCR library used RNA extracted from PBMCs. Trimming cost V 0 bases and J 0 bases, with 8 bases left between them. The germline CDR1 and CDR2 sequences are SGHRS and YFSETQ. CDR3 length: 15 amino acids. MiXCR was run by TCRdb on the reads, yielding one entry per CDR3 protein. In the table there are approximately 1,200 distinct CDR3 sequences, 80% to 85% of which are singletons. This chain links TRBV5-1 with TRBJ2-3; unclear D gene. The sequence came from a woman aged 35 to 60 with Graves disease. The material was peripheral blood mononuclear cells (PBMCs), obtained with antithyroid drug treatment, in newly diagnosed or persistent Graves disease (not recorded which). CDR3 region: CASSLVGYSTDTQYF. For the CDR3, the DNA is TGCGCCAGCAGCTTGGTTGGTTATAGCACAGATACGCAGTATTTT.